This T cell receptor (beta chain) was retrieved from a study of blood T cell repertoires in COVID-19. Repertoires were generated with immunoSEQ multiplex PCR, while TCRdb's copy carries only in-frame clones and drops some. The data show 130,000 to 150,000 clones, approximately 80% seen once. With 0 bases clipped from V and 10 bases from J, the junction kept 11 bases outside the gene matches. CDR1 and CDR2 (germline): SGHDN, FVKESK. The CDR3 is 18 amino acids. The gene calls are TRBV14 and TRBJ2-1; 14 nucleotides agree with TRBD2. This clonotype was sampled from a man in his 60s with active or convalescent COVID-19. Sequencing was done on a sample of peripheral blood. CDR3 loop: CASSQDRPTSGGAKEQFF. CDR3 in DNA: TGTGCCAGCAGCCAAGATAGGCCGACTAGCGGGGGGGCCAAGGAGCAGTTCTTC.